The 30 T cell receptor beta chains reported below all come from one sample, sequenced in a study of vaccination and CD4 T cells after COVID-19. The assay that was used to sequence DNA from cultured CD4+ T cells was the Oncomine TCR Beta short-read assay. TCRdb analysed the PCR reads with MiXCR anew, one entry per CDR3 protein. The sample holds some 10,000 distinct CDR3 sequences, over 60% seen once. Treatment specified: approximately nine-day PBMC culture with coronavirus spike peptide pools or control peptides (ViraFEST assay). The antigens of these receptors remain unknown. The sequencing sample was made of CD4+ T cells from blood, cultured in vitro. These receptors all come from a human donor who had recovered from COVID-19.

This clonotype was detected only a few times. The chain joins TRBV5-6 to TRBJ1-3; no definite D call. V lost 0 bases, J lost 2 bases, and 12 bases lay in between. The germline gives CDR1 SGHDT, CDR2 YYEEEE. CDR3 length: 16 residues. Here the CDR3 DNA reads TGTGCCAGCAGCTTGGGTAGCTCTCCGGCTGGAAACACCATATATTTT. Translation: CASSLGSSPAGNTIYF.

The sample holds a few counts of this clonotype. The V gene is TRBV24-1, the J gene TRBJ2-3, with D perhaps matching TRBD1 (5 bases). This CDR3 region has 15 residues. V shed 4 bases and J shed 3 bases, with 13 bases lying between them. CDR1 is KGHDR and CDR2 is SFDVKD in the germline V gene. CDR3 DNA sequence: TGTGCCACCAGTGACCCCAGGGTCCCGACAGATACGCAGTATTTT. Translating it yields CATSDPRVPTDTQYF.

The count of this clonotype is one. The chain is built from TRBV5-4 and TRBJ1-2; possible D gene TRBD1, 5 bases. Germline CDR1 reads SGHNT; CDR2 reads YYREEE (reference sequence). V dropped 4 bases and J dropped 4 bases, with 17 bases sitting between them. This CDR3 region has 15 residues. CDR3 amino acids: CASSLTKQVSYGYTF. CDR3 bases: TGTGCCAGCAGCCTTACTAAACAGGTCTCCTATGGCTACACCTTC.

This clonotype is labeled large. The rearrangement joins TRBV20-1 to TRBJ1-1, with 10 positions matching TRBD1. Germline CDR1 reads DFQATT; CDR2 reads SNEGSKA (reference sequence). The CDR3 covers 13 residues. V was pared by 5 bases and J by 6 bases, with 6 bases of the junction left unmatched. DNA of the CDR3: TGCAGTGCTGGACAGGGGGGAAACTCTGAAGCTTTCTTT. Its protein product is CSAGQGGNSEAFF.

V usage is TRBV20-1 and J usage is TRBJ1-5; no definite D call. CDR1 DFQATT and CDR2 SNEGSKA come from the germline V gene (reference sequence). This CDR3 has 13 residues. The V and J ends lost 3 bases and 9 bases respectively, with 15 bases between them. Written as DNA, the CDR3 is TGCAGTGCTAGGATGAGCGTCGATCCGCCCCAGCATTTT. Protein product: CSARMSVDPPQHF.

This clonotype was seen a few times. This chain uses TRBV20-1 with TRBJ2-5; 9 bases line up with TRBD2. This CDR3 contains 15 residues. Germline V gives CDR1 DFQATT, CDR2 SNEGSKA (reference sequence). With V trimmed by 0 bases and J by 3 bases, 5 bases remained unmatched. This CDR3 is CSARDLRLAEETQYF. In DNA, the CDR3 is TGCAGTGCTAGAGACCTCAGACTAGCGGAAGAGACCCAGTACTTC.

CDR3 in amino acids: CASSRTDRASYEQYF. In nucleotides, the CDR3 is TGTGCCAGCAGCCGAACGGACAGGGCGTCCTACGAGCAGTACTTC. This chain connects TRBV7-2 to TRBJ2-7; 8 bases agree with TRBD1. J lost 1 base, V lost 5 bases, and 7 bases had no gene match. This CDR3 spans 15 amino acids. From germline, CDR1 is SGHTA and CDR2 FQGNSA.

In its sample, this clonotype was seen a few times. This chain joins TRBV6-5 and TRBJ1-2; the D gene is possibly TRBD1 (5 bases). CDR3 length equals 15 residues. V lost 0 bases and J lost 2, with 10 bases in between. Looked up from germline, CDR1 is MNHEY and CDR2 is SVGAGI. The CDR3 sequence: CASSYSTGMNYGYTF. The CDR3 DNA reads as TGTGCCAGCAGTTACTCTACAGGAATGAACTATGGCTACACCTTC.

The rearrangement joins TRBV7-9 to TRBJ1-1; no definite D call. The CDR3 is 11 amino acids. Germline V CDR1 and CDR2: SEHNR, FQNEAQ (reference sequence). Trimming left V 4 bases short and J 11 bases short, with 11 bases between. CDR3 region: CASSSPPGAFF. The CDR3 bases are TGTGCCAGCAGCTCACCCCCTGGGGCTTTCTTT.

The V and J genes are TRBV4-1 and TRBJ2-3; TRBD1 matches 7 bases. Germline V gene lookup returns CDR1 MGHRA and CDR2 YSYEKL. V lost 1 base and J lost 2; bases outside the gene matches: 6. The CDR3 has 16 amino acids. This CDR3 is CASSQGTGLNTDTQYF. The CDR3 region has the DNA TGCGCCAGCAGCCAAGGGACAGGATTGAACACAGATACGCAGTATTTT.

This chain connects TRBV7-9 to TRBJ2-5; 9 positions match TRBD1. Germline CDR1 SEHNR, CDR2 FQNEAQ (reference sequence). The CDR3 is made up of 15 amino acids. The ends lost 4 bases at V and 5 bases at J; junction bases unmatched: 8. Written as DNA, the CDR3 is TGTGCCAGCAGCTGGGGACAGGGTGGGGATGAGACCCAGTACTTC. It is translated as CASSWGQGGDETQYF.

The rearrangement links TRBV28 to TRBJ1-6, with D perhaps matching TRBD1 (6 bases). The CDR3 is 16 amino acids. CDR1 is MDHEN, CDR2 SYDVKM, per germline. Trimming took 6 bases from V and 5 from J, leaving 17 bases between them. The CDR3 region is CASSLTGGPHNSPLHF. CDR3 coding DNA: TGTGCCAGCAGCCTTACCGGGGGGCCTCATAATTCACCCCTCCACTTT.

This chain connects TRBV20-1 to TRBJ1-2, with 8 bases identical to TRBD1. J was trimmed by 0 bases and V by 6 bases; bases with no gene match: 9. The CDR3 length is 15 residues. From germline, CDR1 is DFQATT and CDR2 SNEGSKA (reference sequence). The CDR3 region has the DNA TGCAGTGCCGCGGACAGGGCGACAGCTAACTATGGCTACACCTTC. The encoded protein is CSAADRATANYGYTF.

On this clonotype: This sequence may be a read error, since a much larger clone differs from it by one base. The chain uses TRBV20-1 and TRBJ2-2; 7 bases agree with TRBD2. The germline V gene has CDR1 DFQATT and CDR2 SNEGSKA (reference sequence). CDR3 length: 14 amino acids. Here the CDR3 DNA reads TGCGGTGCTAAGAGCGGGGCGAACACCGGGGAGCTGTTTTTT. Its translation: CGAKSGANTGELFF.

This CDR3 reads CASSLTTGSNFNYGYTF. CDR3 bases: TGTGCCAGCAGTTTAACGACAGGCTCCAACTTTAACTATGGCTACACCTTC. The chain recombines TRBV27 with TRBJ1-2, with D perhaps matching TRBD1 (6 bases). CDR1 is MNHEY, CDR2 SMNVEV, per germline (reference sequence). The CDR3 contains 17 residues. V gave up 2 bases and J gave up 1 base, with 17 bases separating them.

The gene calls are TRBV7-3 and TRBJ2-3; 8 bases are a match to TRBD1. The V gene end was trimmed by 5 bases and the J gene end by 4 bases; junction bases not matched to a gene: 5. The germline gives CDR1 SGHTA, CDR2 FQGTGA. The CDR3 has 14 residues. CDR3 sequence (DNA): TGTGCCAGCAGCAATTCAGGGGGCCCAGATACGCAGTATTTT. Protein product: CASSNSGGPDTQYF.

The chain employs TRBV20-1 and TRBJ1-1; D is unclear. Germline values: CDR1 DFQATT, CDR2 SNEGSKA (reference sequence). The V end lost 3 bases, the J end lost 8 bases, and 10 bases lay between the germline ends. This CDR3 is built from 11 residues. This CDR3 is CSASIGGEAFF. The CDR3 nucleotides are TGCAGTGCTAGTATAGGAGGCGAAGCTTTCTTT.

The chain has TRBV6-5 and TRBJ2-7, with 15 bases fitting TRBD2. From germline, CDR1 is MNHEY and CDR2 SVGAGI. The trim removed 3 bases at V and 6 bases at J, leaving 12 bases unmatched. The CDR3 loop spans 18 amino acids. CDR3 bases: TGTGCCAGCAGTTATTATTCCGGACTAGCGGGAGGGAACGCCGAGCAGTACTTC. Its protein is CASSYYSGLAGGNAEQYF.

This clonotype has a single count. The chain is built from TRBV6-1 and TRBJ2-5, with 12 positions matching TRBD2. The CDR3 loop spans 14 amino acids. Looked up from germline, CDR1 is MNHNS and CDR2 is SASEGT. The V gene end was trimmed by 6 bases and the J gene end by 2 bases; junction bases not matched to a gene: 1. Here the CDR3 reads CASRTSGRQETQYF. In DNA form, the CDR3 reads TGTGCCAGCAGGACTAGCGGGAGACAAGAGACCCAGTACTTC.

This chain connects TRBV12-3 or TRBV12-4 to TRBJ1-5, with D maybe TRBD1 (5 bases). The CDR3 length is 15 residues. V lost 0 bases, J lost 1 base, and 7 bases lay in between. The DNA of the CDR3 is TGTGCCAGCAGTTTAGCGGGACGGAGCAATCAGCCCCAGCATTTT. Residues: CASSLAGRSNQPQHF.

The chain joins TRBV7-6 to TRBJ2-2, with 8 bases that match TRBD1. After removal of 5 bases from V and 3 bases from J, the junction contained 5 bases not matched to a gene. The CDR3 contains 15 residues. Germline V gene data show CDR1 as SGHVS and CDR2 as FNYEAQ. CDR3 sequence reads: CASSPDRAHTGELFF. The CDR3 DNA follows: TGTGCCAGCAGCCCGGACAGGGCCCACACCGGGGAGCTGTTTTTT.

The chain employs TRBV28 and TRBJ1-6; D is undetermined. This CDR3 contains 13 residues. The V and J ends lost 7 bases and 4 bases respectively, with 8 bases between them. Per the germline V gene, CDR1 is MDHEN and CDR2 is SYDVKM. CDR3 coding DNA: TGTGCCAGCAACCTTAGATATAATTCACCCCTCCACTTT. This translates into CASNLRYNSPLHF. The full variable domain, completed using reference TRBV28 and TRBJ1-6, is DVKVTQSSRYLVKRTGEKVFLECVQDMDHENMFWYRQDPGLGLRLIYFSYDVKMKEKGDIPEGYSVSREKKERFSLILESASTNQTSMYLCASNLRYNSPLHFGNGTRLTVT.

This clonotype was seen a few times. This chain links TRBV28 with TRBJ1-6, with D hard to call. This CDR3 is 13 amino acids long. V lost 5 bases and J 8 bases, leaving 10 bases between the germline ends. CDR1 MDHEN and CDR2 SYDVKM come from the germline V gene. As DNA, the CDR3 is TGTGCCAGCAGTGACGTTTTGCATTCACCCCTCCACTTT. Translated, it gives CASSDVLHSPLHF.

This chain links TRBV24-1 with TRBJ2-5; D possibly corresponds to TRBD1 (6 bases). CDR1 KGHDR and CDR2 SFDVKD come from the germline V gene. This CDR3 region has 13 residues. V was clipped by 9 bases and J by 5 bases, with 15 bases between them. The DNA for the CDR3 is TGTGCCACCGCCGACAGGCGAAGGGAGACCCAGTACTTC. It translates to CATADRRRETQYF.

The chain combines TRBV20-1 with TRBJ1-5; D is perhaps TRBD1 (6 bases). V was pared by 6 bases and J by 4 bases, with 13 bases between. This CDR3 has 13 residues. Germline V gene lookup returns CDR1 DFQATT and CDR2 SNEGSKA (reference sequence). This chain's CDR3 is CSARGRENQPQHF. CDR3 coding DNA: TGCAGTGCCAGGGGACGGGAGAATCAGCCCCAGCATTTT.

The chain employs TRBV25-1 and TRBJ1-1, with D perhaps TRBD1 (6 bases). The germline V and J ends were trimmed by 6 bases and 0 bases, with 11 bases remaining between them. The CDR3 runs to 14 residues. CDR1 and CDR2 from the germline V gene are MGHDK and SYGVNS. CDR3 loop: CASSRGQMNTEAFF. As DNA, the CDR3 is TGTGCCAGCAGCCGCGGACAGATGAACACTGAAGCTTTCTTT.

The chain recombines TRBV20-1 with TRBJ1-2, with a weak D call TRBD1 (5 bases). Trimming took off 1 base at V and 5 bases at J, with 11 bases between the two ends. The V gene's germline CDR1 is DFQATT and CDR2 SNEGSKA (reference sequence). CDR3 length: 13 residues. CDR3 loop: CSARAGTVYGYTF. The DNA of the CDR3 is TGCAGTGCTAGAGCCGGGACGGTGTATGGCTACACCTTC.

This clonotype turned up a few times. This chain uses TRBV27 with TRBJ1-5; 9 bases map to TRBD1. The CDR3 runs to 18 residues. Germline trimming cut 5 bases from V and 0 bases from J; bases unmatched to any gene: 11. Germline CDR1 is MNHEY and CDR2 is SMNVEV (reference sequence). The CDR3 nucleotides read TGTGCCAGCAGTGGGGGGGACAGGGAGTTCTATAGCAATCAGCCCCAGCATTTT. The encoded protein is CASSGGDREFYSNQPQHF.

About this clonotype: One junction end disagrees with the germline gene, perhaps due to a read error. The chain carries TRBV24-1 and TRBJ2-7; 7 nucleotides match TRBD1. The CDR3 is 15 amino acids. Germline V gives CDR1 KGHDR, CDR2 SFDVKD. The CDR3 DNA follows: TGTACCACCAGTGATAGTGGGCAGGGGGCCTACGAGCAGTACTTC. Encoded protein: CTTSDSGQGAYEQYF.

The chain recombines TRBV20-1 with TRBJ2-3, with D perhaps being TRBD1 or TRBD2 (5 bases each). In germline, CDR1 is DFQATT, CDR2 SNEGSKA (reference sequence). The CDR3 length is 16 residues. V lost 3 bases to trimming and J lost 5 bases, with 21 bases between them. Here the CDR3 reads CSASGLGVGVGDTQYF. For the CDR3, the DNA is TGCAGTGCTAGTGGGTTGGGGGTGGGGGTCGGAGATACGCAGTATTTT.